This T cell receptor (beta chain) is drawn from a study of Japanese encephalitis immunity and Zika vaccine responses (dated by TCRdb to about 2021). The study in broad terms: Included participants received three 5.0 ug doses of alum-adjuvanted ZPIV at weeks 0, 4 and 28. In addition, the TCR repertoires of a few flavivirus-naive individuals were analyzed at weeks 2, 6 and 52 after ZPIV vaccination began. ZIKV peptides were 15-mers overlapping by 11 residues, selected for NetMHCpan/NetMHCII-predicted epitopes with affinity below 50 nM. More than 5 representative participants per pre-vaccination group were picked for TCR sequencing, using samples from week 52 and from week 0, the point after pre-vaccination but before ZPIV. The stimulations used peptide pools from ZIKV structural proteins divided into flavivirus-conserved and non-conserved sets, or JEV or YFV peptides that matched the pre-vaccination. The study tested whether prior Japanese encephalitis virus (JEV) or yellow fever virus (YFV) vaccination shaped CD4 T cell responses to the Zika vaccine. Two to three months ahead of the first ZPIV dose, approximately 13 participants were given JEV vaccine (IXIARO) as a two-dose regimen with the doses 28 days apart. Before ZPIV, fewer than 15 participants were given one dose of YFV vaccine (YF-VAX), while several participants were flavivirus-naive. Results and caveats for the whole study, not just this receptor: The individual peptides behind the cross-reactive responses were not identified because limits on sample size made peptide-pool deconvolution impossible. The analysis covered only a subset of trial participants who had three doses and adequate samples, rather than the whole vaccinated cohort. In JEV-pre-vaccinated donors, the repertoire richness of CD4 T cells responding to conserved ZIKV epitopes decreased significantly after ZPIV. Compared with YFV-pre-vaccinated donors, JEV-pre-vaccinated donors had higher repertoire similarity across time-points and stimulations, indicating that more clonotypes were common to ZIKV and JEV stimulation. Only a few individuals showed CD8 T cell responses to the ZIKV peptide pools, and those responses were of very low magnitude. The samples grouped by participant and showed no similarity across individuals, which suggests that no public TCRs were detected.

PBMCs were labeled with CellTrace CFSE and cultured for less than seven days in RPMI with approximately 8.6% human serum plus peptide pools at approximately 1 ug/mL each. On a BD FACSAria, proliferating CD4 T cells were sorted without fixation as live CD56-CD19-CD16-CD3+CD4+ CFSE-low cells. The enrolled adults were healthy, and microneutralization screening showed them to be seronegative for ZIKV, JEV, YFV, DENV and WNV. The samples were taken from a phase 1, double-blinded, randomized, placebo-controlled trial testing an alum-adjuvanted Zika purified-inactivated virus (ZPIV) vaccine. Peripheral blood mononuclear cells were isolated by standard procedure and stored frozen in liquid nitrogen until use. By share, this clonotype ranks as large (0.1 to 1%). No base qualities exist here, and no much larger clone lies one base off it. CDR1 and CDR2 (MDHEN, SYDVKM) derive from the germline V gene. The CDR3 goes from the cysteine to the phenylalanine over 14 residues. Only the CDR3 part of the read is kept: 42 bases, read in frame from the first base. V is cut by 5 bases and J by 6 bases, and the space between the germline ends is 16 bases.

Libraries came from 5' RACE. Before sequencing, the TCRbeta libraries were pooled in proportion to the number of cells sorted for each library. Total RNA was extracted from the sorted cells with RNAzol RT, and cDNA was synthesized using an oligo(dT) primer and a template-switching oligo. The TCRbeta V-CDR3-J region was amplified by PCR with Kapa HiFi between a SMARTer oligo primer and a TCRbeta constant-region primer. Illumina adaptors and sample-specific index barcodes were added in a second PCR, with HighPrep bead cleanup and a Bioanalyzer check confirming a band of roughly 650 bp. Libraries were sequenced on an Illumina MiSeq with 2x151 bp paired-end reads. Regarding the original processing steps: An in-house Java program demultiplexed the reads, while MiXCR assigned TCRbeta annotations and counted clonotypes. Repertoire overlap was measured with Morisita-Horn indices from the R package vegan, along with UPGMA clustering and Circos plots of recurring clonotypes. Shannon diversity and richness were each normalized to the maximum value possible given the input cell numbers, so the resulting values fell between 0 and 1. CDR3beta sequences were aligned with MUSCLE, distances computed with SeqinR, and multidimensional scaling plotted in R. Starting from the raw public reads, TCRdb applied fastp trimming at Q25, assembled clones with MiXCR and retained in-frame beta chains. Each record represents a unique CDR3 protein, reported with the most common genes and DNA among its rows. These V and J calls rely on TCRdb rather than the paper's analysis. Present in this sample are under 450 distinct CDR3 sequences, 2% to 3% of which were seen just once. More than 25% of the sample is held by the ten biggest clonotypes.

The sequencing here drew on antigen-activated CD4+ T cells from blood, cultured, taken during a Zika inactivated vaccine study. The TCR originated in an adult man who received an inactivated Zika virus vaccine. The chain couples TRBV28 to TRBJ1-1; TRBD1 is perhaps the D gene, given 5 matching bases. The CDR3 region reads CASSPGGRDPEAFF. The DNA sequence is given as TGTGCCAGCAGTCCAGGTGGCAGGGACCCTGAAGCTTTCTTT.